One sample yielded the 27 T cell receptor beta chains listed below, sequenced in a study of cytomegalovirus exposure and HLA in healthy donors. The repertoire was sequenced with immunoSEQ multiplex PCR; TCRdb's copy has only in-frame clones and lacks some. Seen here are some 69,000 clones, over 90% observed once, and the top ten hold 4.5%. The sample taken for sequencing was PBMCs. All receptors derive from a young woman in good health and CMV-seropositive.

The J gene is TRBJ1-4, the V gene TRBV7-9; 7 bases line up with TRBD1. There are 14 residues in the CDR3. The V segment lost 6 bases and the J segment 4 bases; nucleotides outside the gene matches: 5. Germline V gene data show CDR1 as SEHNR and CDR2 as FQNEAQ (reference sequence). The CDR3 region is CASRTQGNNEKLFF. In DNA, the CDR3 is TGTGCCAGCAGAACACAGGGGAATAATGAAAAACTGTTTTTT.

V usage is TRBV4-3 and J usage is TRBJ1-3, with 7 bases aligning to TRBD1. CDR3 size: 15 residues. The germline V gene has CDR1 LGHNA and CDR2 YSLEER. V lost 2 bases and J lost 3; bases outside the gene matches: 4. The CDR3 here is CASSQSAGGGNTIYF. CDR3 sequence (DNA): TGCGCCAGCAGCCAATCGGCAGGGGGTGGAAACACCATATATTTT.

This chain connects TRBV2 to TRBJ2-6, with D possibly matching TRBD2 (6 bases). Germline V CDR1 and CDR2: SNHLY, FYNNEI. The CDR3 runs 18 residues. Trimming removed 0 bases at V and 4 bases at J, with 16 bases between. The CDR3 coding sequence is TGTGCCAGCAGTGAAGCGTGGAAAGGAGGGGACGGGGCCAACGTCCTGACTTTC. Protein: CASSEAWKGGDGANVLTF.

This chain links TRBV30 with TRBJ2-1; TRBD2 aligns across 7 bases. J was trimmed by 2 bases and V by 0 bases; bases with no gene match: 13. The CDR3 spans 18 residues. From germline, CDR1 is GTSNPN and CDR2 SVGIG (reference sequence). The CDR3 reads CAWSVLPGGTTAYNEQFF. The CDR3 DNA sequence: TGTGCCTGGAGTGTACTTCCAGGAGGGACTACTGCCTACAATGAGCAGTTCTTC.

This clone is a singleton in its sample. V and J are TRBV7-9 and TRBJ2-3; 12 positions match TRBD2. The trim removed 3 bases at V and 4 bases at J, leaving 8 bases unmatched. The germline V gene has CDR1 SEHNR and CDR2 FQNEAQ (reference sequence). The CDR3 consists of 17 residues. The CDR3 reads CASSFPTSGSLPDTQYF. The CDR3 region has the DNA TGTGCCAGCAGCTTTCCGACTAGCGGGAGTTTGCCAGATACGCAGTATTTT. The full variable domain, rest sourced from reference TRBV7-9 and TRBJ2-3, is DTGVSQNPRHKITKRGQNVTFRCDPISEHNRLYWYRQTLGQGPEFLTYFQNEAQLEKSRLLSDRFSAERPKGSFSTLEIQRTEQGDSAMYLCASSFPTSGSLPDTQYFGPGTRLTVL.

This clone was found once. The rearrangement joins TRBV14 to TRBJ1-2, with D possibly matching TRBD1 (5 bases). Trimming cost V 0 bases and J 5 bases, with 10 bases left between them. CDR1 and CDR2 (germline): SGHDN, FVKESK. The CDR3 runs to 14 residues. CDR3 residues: CASSQDRGVYGYTF. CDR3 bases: TGTGCCAGCAGCCAAGATCGGGGGGTGTATGGCTACACCTTC. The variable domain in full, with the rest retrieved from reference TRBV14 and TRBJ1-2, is EAGVTQFPSHSVIEKGQTVTLRCDPISGHDNLYWYRRVMGKEIKFLLHFVKESKQDESGMPNNRFLAERTGGTYSTLKVQPAELEDSGVYFCASSQDRGVYGYTFGSGTRLTVV.

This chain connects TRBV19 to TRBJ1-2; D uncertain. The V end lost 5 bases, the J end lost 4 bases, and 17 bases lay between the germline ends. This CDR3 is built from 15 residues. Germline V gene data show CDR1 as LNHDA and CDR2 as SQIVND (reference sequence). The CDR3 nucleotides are TGTGCCAGTAGTCTTCGACTGCAAAGTAGCTATGGCTACACCTTC. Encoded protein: CASSLRLQSSYGYTF.

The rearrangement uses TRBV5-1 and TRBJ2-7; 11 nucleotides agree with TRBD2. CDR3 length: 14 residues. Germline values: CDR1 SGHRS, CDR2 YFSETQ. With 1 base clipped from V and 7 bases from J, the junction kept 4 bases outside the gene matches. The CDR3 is CASSLLAGGSEQYF. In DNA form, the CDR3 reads TGCGCCAGCAGCTTGCTAGCGGGGGGTTCGGAGCAGTACTTC.

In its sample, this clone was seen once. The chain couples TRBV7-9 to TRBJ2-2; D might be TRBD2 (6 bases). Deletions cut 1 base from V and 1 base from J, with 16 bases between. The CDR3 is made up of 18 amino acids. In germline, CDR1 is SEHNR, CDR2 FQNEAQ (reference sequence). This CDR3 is CASSLVLGGTLNTGELFF. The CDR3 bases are TGTGCCAGCAGCTTAGTTTTGGGCGGGACCTTGAACACCGGGGAGCTGTTTTTT.

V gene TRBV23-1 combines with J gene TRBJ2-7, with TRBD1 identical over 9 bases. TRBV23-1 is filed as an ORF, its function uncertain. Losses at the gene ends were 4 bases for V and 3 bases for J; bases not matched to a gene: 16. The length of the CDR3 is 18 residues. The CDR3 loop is CASSLPRGWTGVIYEQYF. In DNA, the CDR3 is TGCGCCAGCAGTCTCCCGAGGGGGTGGACAGGGGTCATCTACGAGCAGTACTTC.

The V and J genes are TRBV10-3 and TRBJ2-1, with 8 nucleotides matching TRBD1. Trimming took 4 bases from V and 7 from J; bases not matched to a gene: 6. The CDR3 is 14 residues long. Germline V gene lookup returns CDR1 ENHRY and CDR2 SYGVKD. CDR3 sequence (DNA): TGTGCCATCAGTGGGCGGACAGGGCCAAATGAGCAGTTCTTC. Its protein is CAISGRTGPNEQFF.

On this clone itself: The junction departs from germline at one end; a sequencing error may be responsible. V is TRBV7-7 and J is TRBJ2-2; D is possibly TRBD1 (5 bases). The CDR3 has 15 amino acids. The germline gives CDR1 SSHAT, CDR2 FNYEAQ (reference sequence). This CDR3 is CASSVDSTNTGELFF. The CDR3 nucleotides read TGTGCTAGCAGCGTCGACAGCACGAACACCGGGGAGCTGTTTTTT.

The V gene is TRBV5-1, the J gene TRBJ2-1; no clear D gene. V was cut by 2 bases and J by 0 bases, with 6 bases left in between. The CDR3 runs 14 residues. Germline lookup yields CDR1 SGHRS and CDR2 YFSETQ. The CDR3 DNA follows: TGCGCCAGCAGCTTCGGCGGCTCCTACAATGAGCAGTTCTTC. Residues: CASSFGGSYNEQFF.

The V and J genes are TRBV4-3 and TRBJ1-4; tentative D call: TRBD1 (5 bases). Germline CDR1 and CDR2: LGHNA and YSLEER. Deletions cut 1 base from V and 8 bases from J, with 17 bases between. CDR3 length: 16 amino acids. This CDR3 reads CASSQVGWGGPEKLFF. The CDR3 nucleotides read TGCGCCAGCAGCCAAGTCGGTTGGGGGGGTCCGGAAAAACTGTTTTTT.

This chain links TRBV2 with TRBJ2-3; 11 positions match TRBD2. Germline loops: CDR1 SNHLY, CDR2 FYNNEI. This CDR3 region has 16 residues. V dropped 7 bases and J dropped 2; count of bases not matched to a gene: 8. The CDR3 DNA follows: TGTGCCAGCACCCGATTAGCGGGAGGGACCACAGATACGCAGTATTTT. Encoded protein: CASTRLAGGTTDTQYF.

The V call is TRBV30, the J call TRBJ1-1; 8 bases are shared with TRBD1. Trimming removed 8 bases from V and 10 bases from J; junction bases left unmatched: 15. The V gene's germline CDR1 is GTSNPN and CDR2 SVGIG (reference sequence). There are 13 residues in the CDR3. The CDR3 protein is CALPATGEIGAFF. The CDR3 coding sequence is TGTGCCCTCCCCGCGACAGGGGAGATCGGAGCTTTCTTT.

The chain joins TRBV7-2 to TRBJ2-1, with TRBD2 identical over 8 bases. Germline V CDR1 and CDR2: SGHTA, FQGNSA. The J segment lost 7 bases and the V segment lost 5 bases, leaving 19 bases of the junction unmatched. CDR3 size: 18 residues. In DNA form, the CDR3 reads TGTGCCAGCAGCGTTAAACCCCCCGGGACTAGTAAAAAAAATGAGCAGTTCTTC. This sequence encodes CASSVKPPGTSKKNEQFF.

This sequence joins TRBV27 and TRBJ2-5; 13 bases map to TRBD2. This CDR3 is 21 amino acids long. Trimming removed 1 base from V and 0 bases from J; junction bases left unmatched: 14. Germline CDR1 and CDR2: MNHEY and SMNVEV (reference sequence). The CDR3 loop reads CASSLWGTSGTQSPYQETQYF. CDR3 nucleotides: TGTGCCAGCAGTTTATGGGGGACTAGCGGGACCCAATCACCGTACCAAGAGACCCAGTACTTC.

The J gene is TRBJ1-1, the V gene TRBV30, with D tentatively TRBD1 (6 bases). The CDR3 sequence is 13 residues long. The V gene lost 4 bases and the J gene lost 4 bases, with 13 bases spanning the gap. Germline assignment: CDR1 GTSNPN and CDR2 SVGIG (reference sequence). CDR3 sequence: CAWNGRGGTEAFF. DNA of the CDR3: TGTGCCTGGAACGGACGAGGGGGCACTGAAGCTTTCTTT.

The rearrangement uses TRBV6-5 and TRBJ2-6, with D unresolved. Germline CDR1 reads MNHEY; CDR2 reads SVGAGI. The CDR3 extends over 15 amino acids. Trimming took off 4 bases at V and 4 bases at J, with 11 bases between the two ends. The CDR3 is CASSLAGEGANVLTF. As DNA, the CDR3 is TGTGCCAGCAGTTTGGCCGGAGAAGGGGCCAACGTCCTGACTTTC.

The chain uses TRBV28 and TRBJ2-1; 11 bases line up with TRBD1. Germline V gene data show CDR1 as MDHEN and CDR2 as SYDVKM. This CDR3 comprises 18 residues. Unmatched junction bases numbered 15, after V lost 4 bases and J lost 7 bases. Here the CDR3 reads CASSSLTLTGTGGNEQFF. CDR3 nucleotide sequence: TGTGCCAGCAGTTCCCTCACCCTTACGGGGACAGGGGGGAATGAGCAGTTCTTC. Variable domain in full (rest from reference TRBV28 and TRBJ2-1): DVKVTQSSRYLVKRTGEKVFLECVQDMDHENMFWYRQDPGLGLRLIYFSYDVKMKEKGDIPEGYSVSREKKERFSLILESASTNQTSMYLCASSSLTLTGTGGNEQFFGPGTRLTVL.

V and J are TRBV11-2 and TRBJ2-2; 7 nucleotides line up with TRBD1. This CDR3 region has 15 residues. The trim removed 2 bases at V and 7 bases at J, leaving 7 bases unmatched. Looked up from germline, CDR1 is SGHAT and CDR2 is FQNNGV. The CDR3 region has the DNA TGTGCCAGCAGCTTACGGACAGGTCTATTCGGGGAGCTGTTTTTT. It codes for CASSLRTGLFGELFF.

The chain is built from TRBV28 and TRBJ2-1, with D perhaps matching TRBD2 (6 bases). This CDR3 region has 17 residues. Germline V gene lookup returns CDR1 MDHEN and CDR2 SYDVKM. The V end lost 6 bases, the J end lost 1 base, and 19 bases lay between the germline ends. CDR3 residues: CASSRETGSWSYNEQFF. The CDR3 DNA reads TGTGCCAGCAGCCGAGAGACCGGGAGTTGGTCCTACAATGAGCAGTTCTTC. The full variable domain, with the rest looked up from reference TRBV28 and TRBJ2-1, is DVKVTQSSRYLVKRTGEKVFLECVQDMDHENMFWYRQDPGLGLRLIYFSYDVKMKEKGDIPEGYSVSREKKERFSLILESASTNQTSMYLCASSRETGSWSYNEQFFGPGTRLTVL.

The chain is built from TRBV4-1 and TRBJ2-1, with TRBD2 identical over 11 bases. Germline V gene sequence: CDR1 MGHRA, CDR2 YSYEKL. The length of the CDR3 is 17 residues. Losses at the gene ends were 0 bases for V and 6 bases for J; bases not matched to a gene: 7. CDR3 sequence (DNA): TGCGCCAGCAGCCAAGAACTCGAGACTAGCGGGACCAATGAGCAGTTCTTC. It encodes CASSQELETSGTNEQFF.

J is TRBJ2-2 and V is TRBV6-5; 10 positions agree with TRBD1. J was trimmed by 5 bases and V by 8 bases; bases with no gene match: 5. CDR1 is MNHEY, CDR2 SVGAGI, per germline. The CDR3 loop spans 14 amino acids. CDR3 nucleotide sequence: TGTGCCAGCGGGGGACAGGGGTGGACCGGGGAGCTGTTTTTT. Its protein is CASGGQGWTGELFF.

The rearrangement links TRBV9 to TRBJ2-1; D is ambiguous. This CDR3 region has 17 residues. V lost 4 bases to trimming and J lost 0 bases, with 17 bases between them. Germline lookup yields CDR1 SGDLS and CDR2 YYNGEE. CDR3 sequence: CASSSYLTKSSYNEQFF. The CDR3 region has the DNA TGTGCCAGCAGCTCCTACCTTACGAAGAGCTCCTACAATGAGCAGTTCTTC.

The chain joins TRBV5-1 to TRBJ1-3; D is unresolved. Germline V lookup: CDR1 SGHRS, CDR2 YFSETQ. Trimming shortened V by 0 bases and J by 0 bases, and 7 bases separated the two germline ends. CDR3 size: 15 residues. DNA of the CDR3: TGCGCCAGCAGCTTGGGGACTCTCTCTGGAAACACCATATATTTT. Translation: CASSLGTLSGNTIYF.